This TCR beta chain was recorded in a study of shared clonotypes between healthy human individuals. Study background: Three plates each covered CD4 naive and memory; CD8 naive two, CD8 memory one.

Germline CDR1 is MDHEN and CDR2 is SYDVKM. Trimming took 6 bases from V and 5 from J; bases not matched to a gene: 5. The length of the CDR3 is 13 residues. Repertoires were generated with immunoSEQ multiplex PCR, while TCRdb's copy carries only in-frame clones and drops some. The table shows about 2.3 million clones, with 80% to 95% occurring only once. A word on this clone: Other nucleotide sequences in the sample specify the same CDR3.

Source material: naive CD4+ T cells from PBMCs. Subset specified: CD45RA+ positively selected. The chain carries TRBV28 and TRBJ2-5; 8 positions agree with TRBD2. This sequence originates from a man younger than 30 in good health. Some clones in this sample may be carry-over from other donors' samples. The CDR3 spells CASRSGGQETQYF. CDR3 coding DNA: TGTGCCAGCAGATCGGGGGGGCAGGAGACCCAGTACTTC.